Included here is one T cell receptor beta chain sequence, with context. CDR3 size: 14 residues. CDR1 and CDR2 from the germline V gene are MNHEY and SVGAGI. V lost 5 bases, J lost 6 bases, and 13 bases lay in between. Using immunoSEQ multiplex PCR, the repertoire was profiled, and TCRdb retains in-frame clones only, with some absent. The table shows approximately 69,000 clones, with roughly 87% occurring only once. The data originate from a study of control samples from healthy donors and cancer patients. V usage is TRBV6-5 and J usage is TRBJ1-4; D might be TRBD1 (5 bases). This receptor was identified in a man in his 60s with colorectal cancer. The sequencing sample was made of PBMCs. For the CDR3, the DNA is TGTGCCAGCAGTATGGGGGGGGGTGATGAAAAACTGTTTTTT. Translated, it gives CASSMGGGDEKLFF.